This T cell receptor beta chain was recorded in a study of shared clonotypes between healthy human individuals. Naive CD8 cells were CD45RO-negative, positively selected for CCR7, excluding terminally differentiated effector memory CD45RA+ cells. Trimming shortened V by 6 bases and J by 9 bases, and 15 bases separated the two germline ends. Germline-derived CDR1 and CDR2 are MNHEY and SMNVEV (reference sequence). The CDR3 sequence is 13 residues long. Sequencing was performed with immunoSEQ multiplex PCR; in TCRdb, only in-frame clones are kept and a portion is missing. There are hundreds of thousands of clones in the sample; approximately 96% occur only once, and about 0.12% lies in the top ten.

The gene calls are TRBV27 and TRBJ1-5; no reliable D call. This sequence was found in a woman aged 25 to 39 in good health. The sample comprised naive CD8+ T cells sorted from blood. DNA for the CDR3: TGTGCCAGCAGCTTGTGGACTAGCTCGCCCCAGCATTTT. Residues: CASSLWTSSPQHF.